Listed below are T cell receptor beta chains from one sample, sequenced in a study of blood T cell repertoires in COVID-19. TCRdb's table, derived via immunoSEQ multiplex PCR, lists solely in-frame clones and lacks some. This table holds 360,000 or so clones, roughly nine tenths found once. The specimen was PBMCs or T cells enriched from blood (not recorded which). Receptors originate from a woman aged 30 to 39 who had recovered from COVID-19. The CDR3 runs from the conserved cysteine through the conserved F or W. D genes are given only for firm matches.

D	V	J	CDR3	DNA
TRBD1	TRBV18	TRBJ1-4	CASSPLKQGAGEKLFF	TGTGCCAGCTCACCCCTAAAACAGGGGGCAGGTGAAAAACTGTTTTTT
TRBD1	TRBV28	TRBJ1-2	CASSRDRGWENGYTF	TGTGCCAGCAGTCGCGACAGGGGGTGGGAAAATGGCTACACCTTC
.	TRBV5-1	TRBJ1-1	CASSAQGGNTEAFF	TGCGCCAGCAGCGCCCAGGGAGGGAACACTGAAGCTTTCTTT
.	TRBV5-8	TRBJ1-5	CASRDPFDAAQHF	TGTGCCAGCAGGGATCCTTTCGATGCGGCCCAGCATTTT
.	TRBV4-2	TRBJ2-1	CASSQALSSYNEQFF	TGTGCCAGCAGCCAAGCGTTGAGCTCCTACAATGAGCAGTTCTTC
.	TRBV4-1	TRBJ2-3	CASSQEQSGTQYF	TGCGCCAGCAGCCAAGAACAGTCCGGTACGCAGTATTTT
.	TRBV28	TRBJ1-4	CASSTSGRANEKLFF	TGTGCCAGCAGTACCTCGGGAAGGGCTAATGAAAAACTGTTTTTT
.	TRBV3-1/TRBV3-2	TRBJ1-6	CASSQGSRTYSPLHF	TGTGCCAGCAGCCAAGGTAGCAGGACTTATTCACCCCTCCACTTT
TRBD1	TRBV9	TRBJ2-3	CASSPQDRTTDTQYF	TGTGCCAGCAGCCCTCAGGACAGGACCACAGATACGCAGTATTTT
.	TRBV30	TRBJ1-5	CAWSPGTNQPQHF	TGTGCCTGGAGTCCCGGGACTAATCAGCCCCAGCATTTT
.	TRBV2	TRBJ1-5	CASSESGGGSQPQHF	TGTGCCAGCAGTGAATCGGGGGGTGGTAGTCAGCCCCAGCATTTT
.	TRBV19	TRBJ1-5	CASGANQPQHF	TGTGCCAGTGGAGCCAATCAGCCCCAGCATTTT
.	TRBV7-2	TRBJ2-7	CASSVTGLYEQYF	TGTGCCAGCAGCGTCACAGGGTTATACGAGCAGTACTTC
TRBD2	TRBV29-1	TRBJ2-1	CSGGLAGYNEQFF	TGCAGCGGTGGGCTAGCGGGCTACAATGAGCAGTTCTTC
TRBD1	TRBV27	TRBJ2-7	CASSTPGQGNDEQYF	TGTGCCAGCAGTACCCCGGGACAGGGGAACGACGAGCAGTACTTC